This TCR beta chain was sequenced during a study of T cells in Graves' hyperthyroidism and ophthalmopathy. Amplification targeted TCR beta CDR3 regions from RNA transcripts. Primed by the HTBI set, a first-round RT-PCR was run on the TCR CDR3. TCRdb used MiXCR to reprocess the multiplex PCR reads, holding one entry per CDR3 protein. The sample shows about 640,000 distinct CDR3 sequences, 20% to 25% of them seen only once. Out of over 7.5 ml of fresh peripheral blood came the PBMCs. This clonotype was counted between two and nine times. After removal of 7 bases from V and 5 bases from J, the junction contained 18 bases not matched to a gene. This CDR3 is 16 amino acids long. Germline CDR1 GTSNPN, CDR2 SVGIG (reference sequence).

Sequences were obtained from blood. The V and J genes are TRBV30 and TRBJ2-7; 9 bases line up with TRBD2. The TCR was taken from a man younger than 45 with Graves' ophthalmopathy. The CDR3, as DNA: TGTGCCTCCCTGCGTGGAGCGGGAGGTTCGGCGAACGAGCAGTACTTC. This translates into CASLRGAGGSANEQYF.